The 20 T cell receptor beta chains in this list originate from one sample, sequenced in a study of shared clonotypes between healthy human individuals. Sequencing was performed with immunoSEQ multiplex PCR; in TCRdb, only in-frame clones are kept and a portion is missing. Among 2,500,000 or so clones listed, 85% to 95% were seen once. Sequenced input: naive CD4+ T cells sorted from blood. The sample's subset: CD45RA+ positively selected. The receptors shown here come from a man aged 18 to 30 in good health.

The chain recombines TRBV20-1 with TRBJ1-2; D is ambiguous. Germline CDR1 is DFQATT and CDR2 is SNEGSKA (reference sequence). This CDR3 contains 9 residues. V shed 4 bases and J shed 8 bases, with 5 bases lying between them. The CDR3 bases are TGCAGTGCTACCCCCGGCTACACCTTC. Translation: CSATPGYTF.

The chain has TRBV6-5 and TRBJ1-4; D ambiguous. Germline CDR1 reads MNHEY; CDR2 reads SVGAGI. The CDR3 has 14 amino acids. The V end was cut by 6 bases, the J end by 5 bases, with 13 bases between. The CDR3 nucleotides read TGTGCCAGCAGATCAGCACCCCGAAATGAAAAACTGTTTTTT. Encoded protein: CASRSAPRNEKLFF.

This chain connects TRBV28 to TRBJ1-5; D is ambiguous. Trimming pared 3 bases from V and 0 bases from J, leaving 18 bases between. The CDR3 contains 18 residues. CDR1 is MDHEN and CDR2 is SYDVKM in the germline V gene. The CDR3 reads CASSFTTGRKDSNQPQHF. The CDR3 DNA follows: TGTGCCAGCAGTTTTACAACCGGACGCAAGGATAGCAATCAGCCCCAGCATTTT.

The chain joins TRBV5-1 to TRBJ2-2, with 9 bases that match TRBD2. Germline V gene data show CDR1 as SGHRS and CDR2 as YFSETQ. The V segment lost 4 bases and the J segment 6 bases; nucleotides outside the gene matches: 7. The CDR3 is made up of 15 amino acids. CDR3: CASSAGTSLAGELFF. The CDR3 nucleotides are TGCGCCAGCAGCGCGGGGACTAGCCTCGCCGGGGAGCTGTTTTTT.

The chain links TRBV9 to TRBJ2-1; 10 positions agree with TRBD2. The germline V gene encodes CDR1 SGDLS and CDR2 YYNGEE. The CDR3 runs 17 residues. The V segment lost 4 bases and the J segment 0 bases; nucleotides outside the gene matches: 7. Written as DNA, the CDR3 is TGTGCCAGCAGCACGCACCCTAGCGGGAGCTCCTACAATGAGCAGTTCTTC. Translating gives CASSTHPSGSSYNEQFF.

The rearrangement links TRBV7-2 to TRBJ1-1; D might be TRBD1 (5 bases). V was clipped by 5 bases and J by 2 bases, with 15 bases between them. Germline CDR1 SGHTA, CDR2 FQGNSA. CDR3 length: 15 residues. Here the CDR3 reads CASSHSVGGNTEAFF. Here the CDR3 DNA reads TGTGCCAGCAGCCACTCTGTCGGGGGAAACACTGAAGCTTTCTTT.

As to this clone: Other nucleotide sequences in the sample specify the same CDR3. J is TRBJ1-5 and V is TRBV30; D gene ambiguous. Germline V gives CDR1 GTSNPN, CDR2 SVGIG (reference sequence). The CDR3 spans 13 residues. The germline V and J ends were trimmed by 2 bases and 1 base, with 6 bases remaining between them. The CDR3 bases are TGTGCCTGGAGTTCATCGAGCAATCAGCCCCAGCATTTT. It encodes CAWSSSSNQPQHF.

The V call is TRBV10-3, the J call TRBJ2-2, with D hard to call. The CDR3 contains 13 residues. V lost 10 bases, J lost 0 bases, and 9 bases lay in between. Per the germline V gene, CDR1 is ENHRY and CDR2 is SYGVKD. CDR3 DNA sequence: TGTGCCACCGGGCCAACGAACACCGGGGAGCTGTTTTTT. Protein sequence: CATGPTNTGELFF.

This CDR3 reads CASRDSHYSNQPQHF. Here the CDR3 DNA reads TGTGCCAGCCGGGACAGCCATTATAGCAATCAGCCCCAGCATTTT. This chain uses TRBV6-1 with TRBJ1-5; TRBD1 matches 7 bases. The CDR3 contains 15 residues. With V trimmed by 8 bases and J by 0 bases, 7 bases remained unmatched. Germline CDR1 is MNHNS and CDR2 is SASEGT.

This clone was seen only once. The gene calls are TRBV5-4 and TRBJ2-5; D remains unclear. V lost 4 bases to trimming and J lost 1 base, with 11 bases between them. Germline values: CDR1 SGHNT, CDR2 YYREEE (reference sequence). This CDR3 comprises 14 residues. The CDR3 nucleotides read TGTGCCAGCAGCCCTAACACGATCCAAGAGACCCAGTACTTC. This gives the protein CASSPNTIQETQYF.

The chain recombines TRBV7-9 with TRBJ1-1; D is unresolved. V dropped 11 bases and J dropped 1 base, with 17 bases sitting between them. Germline CDR1 SEHNR, CDR2 FQNEAQ (reference sequence). The CDR3 has 14 residues. The CDR3 is CAVGLLSTNTEAFF. The CDR3 DNA sequence: TGTGCCGTAGGACTCCTCTCCACGAACACTGAAGCTTTCTTT.

The chain has TRBV7-9 and TRBJ2-7; D is unclear. Trimming removed 3 bases at V and 0 bases at J, with 18 bases between. The CDR3 contains 17 residues. In germline, CDR1 is SEHNR, CDR2 FQNEAQ (reference sequence). The CDR3 here is CASSLDLLAALSYEQYF. CDR3 sequence (DNA): TGTGCCAGCAGCTTGGACCTCCTGGCGGCCCTCTCCTACGAGCAGTACTTC. Together with reference TRBV7-9 and TRBJ2-7, the CDR3 gives the full variable domain: DTGVSQNPRHKITKRGQNVTFRCDPISEHNRLYWYRQTLGQGPEFLTYFQNEAQLEKSRLLSDRFSAERPKGSFSTLEIQRTEQGDSAMYLCASSLDLLAALSYEQYFGPGTRLTVT.

The chain has TRBV6-5 and TRBJ2-7; 10 bases align to TRBD2. Per the germline V gene, CDR1 is MNHEY and CDR2 is SVGAGI. The CDR3 sequence is 13 residues long. CDR3 nucleotide sequence: TGTGTGGCCGGGAGCGGGAGGGCCTACGAGCAGTACTTC. Translated: CVAGSGRAYEQYF.

The chain recombines TRBV6-6 with TRBJ1-6; D is perhaps TRBD1 (5 bases). Germline V gene data show CDR1 as MNHNY and CDR2 as SVGAGI (reference sequence). This CDR3 has 15 residues. Trimming took off 6 bases at V and 10 bases at J, with 19 bases between the two ends. The CDR3 region has the DNA TGTGCCAGCAGCCATAACACGAGGGGCGAATCACCCCTCCACTTT. Amino acid sequence: CASSHNTRGESPLHF.

V usage is TRBV5-1 and J usage is TRBJ2-5; D is possibly TRBD2 (5 bases). Germline CDR1 SGHRS, CDR2 YFSETQ. V was pared by 6 bases and J by 3 bases, with 12 bases between. The CDR3 loop spans 13 amino acids. In DNA form, the CDR3 reads TGCGCCAGCACCCTAGGAGGAGAAGAGACCCAGTACTTC. The encoded protein is CASTLGGEETQYF.

The V and J genes are TRBV6-5 and TRBJ2-1; maybe TRBD2 (7 bases). V lost 2 bases to trimming and J lost 3 bases, with 14 bases between them. The length of the CDR3 is 16 residues. Germline V lookup: CDR1 MNHEY, CDR2 SVGAGI. The CDR3 here is CASSYGLADSYNEQFF. The CDR3 DNA reads TGTGCCAGCAGTTACGGTCTAGCGGACAGCTACAATGAGCAGTTCTTC.

The J gene is TRBJ1-4, the V gene TRBV18; possibly TRBD1 for D (5 bases). The V gene lost 3 bases and the J gene lost 2 bases, with 13 bases spanning the gap. The germline CDR1 and CDR2 sequences are KGHSH and LQKENI. CDR3 length equals 16 residues. The CDR3 spells CASSPPGRATNEKLFF. The CDR3 DNA sequence: TGTGCCAGCTCACCTCCCGGCAGGGCGACTAATGAAAAACTGTTTTTT. Full variable domain (rest looked up from reference TRBV18 and TRBJ1-4): NAGVMQNPRHLVRRRGQEARLRCSPMKGHSHVYWYRQLPEEGLKFMVYLQKENIIDESGMPKERFSAEFPKEGPSILRIQQVVRGDSAAYFCASSPPGRATNEKLFFGSGTQLSVL.

This clone was seen just once. The chain links TRBV5-1 to TRBJ2-3; 7 bases match TRBD1. Germline lookup yields CDR1 SGHRS and CDR2 YFSETQ. This CDR3 is built from 15 residues. Losses at the gene ends were 7 bases for V and 0 bases for J; bases not matched to a gene: 8. In DNA form, the CDR3 reads TGCGCCAGCTCCCGTGTGGGACAGAGCACAGATACGCAGTATTTT. It codes for CASSRVGQSTDTQYF.

The V and J genes are TRBV6-6 and TRBJ1-2; 9 bases fit TRBD1. J gave up 7 bases and V 7 bases, and 10 bases lay outside the gene matches. The germline gives CDR1 MNHNY, CDR2 SVGAGI (reference sequence). The CDR3 is 14 residues long. The chain's CDR3 is CASTVPDRGIGYTF. The DNA for the CDR3 is TGTGCCAGCACCGTACCGGACAGGGGAATTGGCTACACCTTC.

This chain joins TRBV19 and TRBJ1-1; D is uncertain. This CDR3 comprises 17 residues. The germline gives CDR1 LNHDA, CDR2 SQIVND (reference sequence). The V end lost 1 base, the J end lost 0 bases, and 15 bases lay between the germline ends. CDR3 protein: CASSIGSRATMNTEAFF. The CDR3 coding sequence is TGTGCCAGTAGTATAGGGTCCCGGGCTACGATGAACACTGAAGCTTTCTTT.